These 8 T cell receptor beta chains were all obtained from the same sample, sequenced in a study of cytomegalovirus exposure and HLA in healthy donors. Method: immunoSEQ multiplex PCR; TCRdb's copy keeps in-frame clones and lacks some. The table includes fewer than 75,000 clones, roughly 95% detected once. Material for sequencing was PBMCs. All receptors derive from a man younger than 35 in good health and CMV-seronegative.

The chain combines TRBV11-2 with TRBJ1-2; TRBD1 might be the D (6 bases). CDR3 length equals 14 residues. Trimming cost V 1 base and J 4 bases, with 10 bases left between them. Germline V gene data show CDR1 as SGHAT and CDR2 as FQNNGV. CDR3 nucleotides: TGTGCCAGCAGCTTAGTTACAGGGCCCTATGGCTACACCTTC. Its protein product is CASSLVTGPYGYTF.

The chain couples TRBV5-1 to TRBJ1-1, with 7 bases fitting TRBD1. The CDR3 sequence is 15 residues long. Germline CDR1 SGHRS, CDR2 YFSETQ. The junction had 11 bases not matched to a gene; V was cut back by 4 bases and J by 5 bases. CDR3 nucleotides: TGCGCCAGCAGCGGAACCGGGACAGCCTTAACTGAAGCTTTCTTT. Encoded protein: CASSGTGTALTEAFF. The full variable domain, its missing parts supplied by reference TRBV5-1 and TRBJ1-1, is KAGVTQTPRYLIKTRGQQVTLSCSPISGHRSVSWYQQTPGQGLQFLFEYFSETQRNKGNFPGRFSGRQFSNSRSEMNVSTLELGDSALYLCASSGTGTALTEAFFGQGTRLTVV.

The chain has TRBV4-1 and TRBJ2-7; 8 positions match TRBD1. V lost 2 bases and J lost 2; bases outside the gene matches: 11. The germline V gene has CDR1 MGHRA and CDR2 YSYEKL. The CDR3 has 17 amino acids. CDR3 loop: CASSQHPGTGSPYEQYF. The CDR3 DNA is TGCGCCAGCAGCCAACATCCAGGGACAGGCTCACCCTACGAGCAGTACTTC.

CDR3 loop: CASSYDRDTEAFF. CDR3 bases: TGTGCCAGCTCTTACGACAGGGACACTGAAGCTTTCTTT. This chain uses TRBV18 with TRBJ1-1, with 7 bases lining up with TRBD1. Germline V gene sequence: CDR1 KGHSH, CDR2 LQKENI. The CDR3 runs 13 residues. V shed 6 bases and J 3 bases; nucleotides not matched to a gene: 4.

The chain recombines TRBV20-1 with TRBJ1-2; D call uncertain. Germline values: CDR1 DFQATT, CDR2 SNEGSKA (reference sequence). The CDR3 is 11 amino acids. The ends were cut back, 3 bases at V and 7 bases at J, with 9 bases in the middle. The CDR3 bases are TGCAGTGCTAGCGAGGAGCGTGGCTACACCTTC. This sequence encodes CSASEERGYTF.

The V gene is TRBV6-5, the J gene TRBJ1-1; no clear D. V lost 5 bases to trimming and J lost 1 base, with 8 bases between them. The CDR3 sequence is 13 residues long. Germline CDR1 MNHEY, CDR2 SVGAGI. This CDR3 is CASSVTGNTEAFF. The CDR3 nucleotides read TGTGCCAGCAGTGTCACCGGGAACACTGAAGCTTTCTTT.

The rearrangement joins TRBV27 to TRBJ1-1, with D unresolved. V lost 6 bases, J lost 4 bases, and 15 bases lay in between. This CDR3 spans 14 amino acids. CDR1 and CDR2 (germline): MNHEY, SMNVEV (reference sequence). The chain's CDR3 is CASSRAFASTEAFF. The CDR3 DNA reads as TGTGCCAGCAGCCGAGCATTTGCTAGCACTGAAGCTTTCTTT.

The J gene is TRBJ2-7, the V gene TRBV5-4; 9 nucleotides agree with TRBD1. This CDR3 contains 17 residues. In germline, CDR1 is SGHNT, CDR2 YYREEE (reference sequence). The V gene end was trimmed by 0 bases and the J gene end by 3 bases; junction bases not matched to a gene: 10. CDR3 DNA: TGTGCCAGCAGCTTGGCGAAGTCCGGGACAGGGAGCTACGAGCAGTACTTC. Its protein product is CASSLAKSGTGSYEQYF.